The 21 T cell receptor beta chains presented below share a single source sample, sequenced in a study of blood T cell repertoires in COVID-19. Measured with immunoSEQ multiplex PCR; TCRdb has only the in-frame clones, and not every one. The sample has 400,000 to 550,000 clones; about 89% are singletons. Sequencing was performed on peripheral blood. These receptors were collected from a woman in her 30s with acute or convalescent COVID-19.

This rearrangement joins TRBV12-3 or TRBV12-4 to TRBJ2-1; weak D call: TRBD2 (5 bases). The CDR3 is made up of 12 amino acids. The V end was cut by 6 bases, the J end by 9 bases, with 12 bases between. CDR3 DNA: TGTGCCAGCAGAGCGGACCCGGGTGAGCAGTTCTTC. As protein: CASRADPGEQFF.

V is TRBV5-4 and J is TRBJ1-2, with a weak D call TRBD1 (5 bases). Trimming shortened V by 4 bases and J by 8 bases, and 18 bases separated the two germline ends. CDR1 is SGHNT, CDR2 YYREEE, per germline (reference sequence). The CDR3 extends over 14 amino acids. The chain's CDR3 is CASSPIWRGEGYTF. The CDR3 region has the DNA TGTGCCAGCAGCCCAATATGGAGGGGCGAAGGCTACACCTTC.

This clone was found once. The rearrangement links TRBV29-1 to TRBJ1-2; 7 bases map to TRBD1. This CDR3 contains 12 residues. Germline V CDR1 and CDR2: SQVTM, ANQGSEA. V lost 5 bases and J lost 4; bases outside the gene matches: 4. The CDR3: CSVQGDSYGYTF. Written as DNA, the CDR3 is TGCAGCGTTCAGGGGGACAGCTATGGCTACACCTTC.

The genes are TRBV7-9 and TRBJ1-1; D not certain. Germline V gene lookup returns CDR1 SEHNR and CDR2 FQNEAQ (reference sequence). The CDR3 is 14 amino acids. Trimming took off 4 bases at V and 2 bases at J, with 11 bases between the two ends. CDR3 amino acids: CASSSSTRNTEAFF. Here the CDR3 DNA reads TGTGCCAGCAGCTCCTCTACTAGAAACACTGAAGCTTTCTTT.

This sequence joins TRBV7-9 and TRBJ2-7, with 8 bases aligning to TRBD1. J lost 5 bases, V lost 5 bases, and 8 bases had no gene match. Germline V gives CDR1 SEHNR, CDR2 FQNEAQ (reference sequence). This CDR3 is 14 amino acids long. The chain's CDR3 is CASSLRDRNHEQYF. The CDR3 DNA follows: TGTGCCAGCAGCCTCCGGGACAGGAACCACGAGCAGTACTTC.

This chain's CDR3 is CASSQDTPGGNPYGYTF. CDR3 bases: TGTGCCAGCAGCCAAGACACCCCGGGCGGGAACCCTTATGGCTACACCTTC. V is TRBV3-1 (or the pseudogene TRBV3-2) and J is TRBJ1-2; D is uncertain. This CDR3 has 17 amino acids. Looked up from germline, CDR1 is LGHDT and CDR2 is YNNKEL (reference sequence). V was pared by 0 bases and J by 5 bases, with 19 bases between.

Written as DNA, the CDR3 is TGTGCCAGCAGCTTGGGGGGGACCAATGAGCAGTTCTTC. This codes for CASSLGGTNEQFF. The J gene is TRBJ2-1, the V gene TRBV7-9; 7 bases are shared with TRBD2. Germline CDR1 SEHNR, CDR2 FQNEAQ (reference sequence). V was clipped by 3 bases and J by 6 bases; unmatched bases: 2. The CDR3 is 13 residues long.

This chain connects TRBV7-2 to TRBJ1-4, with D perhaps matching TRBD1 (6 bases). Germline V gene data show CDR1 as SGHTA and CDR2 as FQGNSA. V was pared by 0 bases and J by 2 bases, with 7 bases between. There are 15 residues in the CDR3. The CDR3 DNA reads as TGTGCCAGCAGCTTAGCGGGGGCGACTAATGAAAAACTGTTTTTT. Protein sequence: CASSLAGATNEKLFF.

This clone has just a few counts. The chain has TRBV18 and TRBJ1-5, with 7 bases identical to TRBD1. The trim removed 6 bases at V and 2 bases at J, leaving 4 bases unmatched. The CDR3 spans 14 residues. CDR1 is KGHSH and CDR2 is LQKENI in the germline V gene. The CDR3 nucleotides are TGTGCCAGCTCTCCCGACAGGGGCAATCAGCCCCAGCATTTT. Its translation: CASSPDRGNQPQHF.

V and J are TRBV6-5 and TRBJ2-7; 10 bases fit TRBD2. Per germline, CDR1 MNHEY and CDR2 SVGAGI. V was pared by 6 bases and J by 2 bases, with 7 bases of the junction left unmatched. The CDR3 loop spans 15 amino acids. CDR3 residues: CASRGTSVSAYEQYF. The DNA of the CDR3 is TGTGCCAGCAGGGGGACTAGCGTCTCGGCCTACGAGCAGTACTTC.

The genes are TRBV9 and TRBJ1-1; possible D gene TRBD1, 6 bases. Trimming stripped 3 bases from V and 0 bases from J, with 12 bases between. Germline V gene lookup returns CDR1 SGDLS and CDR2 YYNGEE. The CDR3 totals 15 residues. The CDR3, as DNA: TGTGCCAGCAGCGCTTGGGGGACAATGAACACTGAAGCTTTCTTT. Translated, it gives CASSAWGTMNTEAFF.

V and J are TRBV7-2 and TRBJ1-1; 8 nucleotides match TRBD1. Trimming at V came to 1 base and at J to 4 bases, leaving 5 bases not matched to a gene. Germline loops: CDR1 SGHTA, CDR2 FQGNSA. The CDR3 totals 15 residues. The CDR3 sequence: CASSLVTGVVTEAFF. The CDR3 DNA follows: TGTGCCAGCAGCTTAGTGACAGGGGTAGTCACTGAAGCTTTCTTT. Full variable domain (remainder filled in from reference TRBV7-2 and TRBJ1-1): GAGVSQSPSNKVTEKGKDVELRCDPISGHTALYWYRQSLGQGLEFLIYFQGNSAPDKSGLPSDRFSAERTGGSVSTLTIQRTQQEDSAVYLCASSLVTGVVTEAFFGQGTRLTVV.

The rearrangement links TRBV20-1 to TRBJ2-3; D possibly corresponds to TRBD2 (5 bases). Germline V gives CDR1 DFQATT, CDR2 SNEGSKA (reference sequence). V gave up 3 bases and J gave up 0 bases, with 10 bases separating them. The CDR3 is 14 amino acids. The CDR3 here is CSASTRASTDTQYF. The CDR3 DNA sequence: TGCAGTGCTAGTACGCGGGCTAGCACAGATACGCAGTATTTT.

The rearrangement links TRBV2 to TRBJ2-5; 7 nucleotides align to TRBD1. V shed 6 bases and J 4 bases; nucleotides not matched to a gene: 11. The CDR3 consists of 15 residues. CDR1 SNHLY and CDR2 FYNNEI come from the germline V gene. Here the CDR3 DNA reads TGTGCCAGCAGGGAACTGGACAGGCCGGCAGAGACCCAGTACTTC. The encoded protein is CASRELDRPAETQYF.

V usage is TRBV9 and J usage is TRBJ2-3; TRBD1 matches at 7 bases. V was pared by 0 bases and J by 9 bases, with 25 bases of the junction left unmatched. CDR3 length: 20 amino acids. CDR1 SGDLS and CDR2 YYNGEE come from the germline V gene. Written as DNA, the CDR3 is TGTGCCAGCAGCGTAGGCCAAGACCCCGGGACAGAGGAACCGTGGAACACGCAGTATTTT. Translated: CASSVGQDPGTEEPWNTQYF.

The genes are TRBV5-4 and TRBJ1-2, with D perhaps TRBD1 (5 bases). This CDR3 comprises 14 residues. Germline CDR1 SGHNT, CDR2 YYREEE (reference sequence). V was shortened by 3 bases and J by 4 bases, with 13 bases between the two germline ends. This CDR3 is CASSSNDRVYGYTF. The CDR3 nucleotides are TGTGCCAGCAGCTCAAACGACAGAGTCTATGGCTACACCTTC.

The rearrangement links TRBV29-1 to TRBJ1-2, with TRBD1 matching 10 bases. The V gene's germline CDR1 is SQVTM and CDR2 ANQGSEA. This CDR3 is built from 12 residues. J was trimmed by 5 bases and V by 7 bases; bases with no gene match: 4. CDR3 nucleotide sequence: TGCAGCGCCGGGGACAGGGGATATGGCTACACCTTC. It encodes CSAGDRGYGYTF. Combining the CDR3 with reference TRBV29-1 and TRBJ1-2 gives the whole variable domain SAVISQKPSRDICQRGTSLTIQCQVDSQVTMMFWYRQQPGQSLTLIATANQGSEATYESGFVIDKFPISRPNLTFSTLTVSNMSPEDSSIYLCSAGDRGYGYTFGSGTRLTVV.

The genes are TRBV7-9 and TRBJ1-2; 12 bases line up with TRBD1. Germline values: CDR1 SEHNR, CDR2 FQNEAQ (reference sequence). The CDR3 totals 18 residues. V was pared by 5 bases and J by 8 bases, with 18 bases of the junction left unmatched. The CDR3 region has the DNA TGTGCCAGCAGCGATATTTATAGAACGGGACAGGGGGCCGGGGGCTACACCTTC. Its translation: CASSDIYRTGQGAGGYTF.

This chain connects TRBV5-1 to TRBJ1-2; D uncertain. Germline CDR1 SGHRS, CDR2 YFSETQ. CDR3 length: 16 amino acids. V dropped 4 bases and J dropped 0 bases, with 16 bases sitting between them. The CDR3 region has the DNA TGCGCCAGCAGCCCTCAATCGGGGTCTACTAACTATGGCTACACCTTC. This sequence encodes CASSPQSGSTNYGYTF.

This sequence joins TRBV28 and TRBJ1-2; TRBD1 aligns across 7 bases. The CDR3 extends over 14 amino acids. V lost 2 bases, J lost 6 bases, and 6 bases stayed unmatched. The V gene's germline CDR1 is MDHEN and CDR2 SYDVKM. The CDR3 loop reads CASSLKGQWNGYTF. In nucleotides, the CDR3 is TGTGCCAGCAGTTTAAAGGGACAGTGGAATGGCTACACCTTC.

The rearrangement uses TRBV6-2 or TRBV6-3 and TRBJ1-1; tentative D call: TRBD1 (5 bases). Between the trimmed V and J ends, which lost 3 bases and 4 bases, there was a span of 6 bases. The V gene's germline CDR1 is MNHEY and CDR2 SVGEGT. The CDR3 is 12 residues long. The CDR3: CASSYTGTEAFF. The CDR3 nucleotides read TGTGCCAGCAGTTATACAGGCACTGAAGCTTTCTTT.